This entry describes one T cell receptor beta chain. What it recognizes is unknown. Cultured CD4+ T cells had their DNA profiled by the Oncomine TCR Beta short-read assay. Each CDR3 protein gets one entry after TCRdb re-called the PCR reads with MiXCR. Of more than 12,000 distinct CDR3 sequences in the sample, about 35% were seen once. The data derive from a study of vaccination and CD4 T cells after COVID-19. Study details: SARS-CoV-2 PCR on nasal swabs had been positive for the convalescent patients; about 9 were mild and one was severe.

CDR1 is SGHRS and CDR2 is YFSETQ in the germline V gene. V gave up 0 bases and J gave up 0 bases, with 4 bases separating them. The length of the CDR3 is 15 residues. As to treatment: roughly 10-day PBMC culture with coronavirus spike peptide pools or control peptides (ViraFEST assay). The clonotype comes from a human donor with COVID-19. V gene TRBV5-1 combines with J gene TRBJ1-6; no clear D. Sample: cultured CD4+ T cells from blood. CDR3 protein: CASSLESSYNSPLHF. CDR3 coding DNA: TGCGCCAGCAGCTTGGAGAGCTCCTATAATTCACCCCTCCACTTT.